This T cell receptor (beta chain) was documented in a study of identifying expanded T cells in peripheral blood (dated by TCRdb to the late 2010s). Some background on the complete study: Technical replicates were generated by sequencing separate aliquots of the same genomic DNA pool, and four replicates were compared pairwise. The full study reports these points: Between technical replicates the binomial model flagged approximately 1.2 differentially abundant clones, whereas over roughly 2 weeks the binomial model flagged about 15 and over about four weeks around 19. The beta-binomial model significantly reduced the number of clones called differentially abundant and the false-positive rate across all healthy-donor time intervals. Across all healthy donors, variance in clone template counts between approximately 2-week samples was found to increase significantly with total template count. It was expected by the authors that biological variance in healthy repertoires might increase further over much longer intervals, such as months to years.

A remark on this clone: Its recognized antigen is unknown. One base away there is no much larger clone; base qualities are not given.

During the collection period, no infections or other immune events were recorded for the healthy donors. Time-dependent variance in a beta-binomial model of T-cell clone differential abundance was calibrated using healthy-donor blood repertoires as a training cohort. The training cohort comprised approximately ten healthy donors, 3 female and 7 male. An age range of about 29 to 65 years, with an average of 43 years, was recorded for the donors. Whole blood, obtained from a commercial supplier, was collected from each healthy donor at three time points spaced around 2 weeks apart. For immunosequencing, genomic DNA was extracted from whole blood that had not been sorted. TCRbeta CDR3 regions were profiled by bias-controlled multiplex PCR amplification of genomic DNA with the immunoSEQ Assay. On the authors' methods: The absolute abundance of each unique TCRbeta CDR3 region was quantified after sequences were collapsed and filtered. Differential abundance was tested with two models: a binomial (Fisher-equivalent) model and a beta-binomial model that adds time-dependent variance fitted from healthy donors. Any clone with fewer than 5 combined templates was excluded, and a clone was called differentially abundant if its Benjamini-Hochberg FDR was below 0.01. In the beta-binomial model, variance was expressed as a function of the total template count across the two samples, in the form v = (b*log(k)+a)^2. As stored in TCRdb, this immuneACCESS dataset retains in-frame rearrangements with V and J assigned. A fraction of the clones does not appear; measured against another copy, unresolved V genes explain less than half of the discrepancy, and the remainder lacks a known reason. That table furnishes V, J and clone size, whereas the DNA furnished D and trimming. This sample has 90,000 to 110,000 clones in its table, and 88% of those were observed once. The ten largest clones represent 7.5% to 9.5% of the sample.

The CDR3 has 15 amino acids, counting the end cysteine and phenylalanine. The read is trimmed to its CDR3 DNA, 45 bases read in frame from base 1. CDR1 MRHNA and CDR2 SNTAGT are derived from the germline V gene. V was cut back by 6 bases and J by 1 base, leaving a gap of 15 bases between them. Sample: blood. Rearrangement joined TRBV6-4 to TRBJ1-2; the D gene cannot be resolved reliably. The TCR comes from a person aged 18 to 70 in good health. The DNA sequence is TGTGCCAGCAGACGCTTCGGCGGGCGTAACTATGGCTACACCTTC. Its translation is CASRRFGGRNYGYTF.